Presented here are 2 T cell receptor beta chains from one specimen sequenced in a study of blood T cell repertoires in COVID-19. TCRdb's table, derived via immunoSEQ multiplex PCR, lists solely in-frame clones and lacks some. The sample includes a few hundred thousand clones, more than 70% of them seen just once. Sequencing used peripheral blood. These TCRs come from a woman aged 45-59 years with acute or convalescent COVID-19.

The chain carries TRBV5-1 and TRBJ2-5; 11 positions agree with TRBD2. Trimming removed 4 bases from V and 5 bases from J; junction bases left unmatched: 7. Germline-derived CDR1 and CDR2 are SGHRS and YFSETQ. The CDR3 spans 15 residues. The CDR3, as DNA: TGCGCCAGCAGCATGACGACTAGCGGGATTGAGACCCAGTACTTC. Translation: CASSMTTSGIETQYF.

V is TRBV28 and J is TRBJ2-3; 9 bases fit TRBD2. Germline V gene sequence: CDR1 MDHEN, CDR2 SYDVKM. Trimming took 3 bases from V and 2 from J; bases not matched to a gene: 6. The length of the CDR3 is 16 residues. The CDR3 protein is CASSFGSGSSTDTQYF. The CDR3 DNA reads TGTGCCAGCAGTTTTGGTAGCGGGAGTTCCACAGATACGCAGTATTTT.